This T cell receptor (beta chain) was observed in a study of blood T cell repertoires in COVID-19. The overall study: T cells, B-cell-depleted T cells, or PBMCs provided the cDNA or gDNA that served as material.

Germline V gene sequence: CDR1 SNHLY, CDR2 FYNNEI. The V segment lost 9 bases and the J segment 3 bases; nucleotides outside the gene matches: 6. CDR3 length equals 13 residues. This clone has a handful of counts. Generated by immunoSEQ multiplex PCR, the TCRdb table keeps only in-frame clones and is missing some. Of more than 45,000 clones in the sample, about 80% were seen once. The receptor was isolated from a woman aged 55-70 years with acute or convalescent COVID-19. The chain employs TRBV2 and TRBJ2-7; 9 bases line up with TRBD1. The sequenced sample was peripheral blood. CDR3 amino acids: CARGRGQGYEQYF. CDR3 coding DNA: TGTGCCAGGGGGCGGGGACAGGGCTACGAGCAGTACTTC.